This TCR beta chain is from a study of PD-1 blockade in mismatch repair-deficient tumors. Study as a whole: Enrolled about 2013-2017, patients had progressing, pretreated mismatch repair-deficient cancers of approximately 13 types. General observations from the study: After pembrolizumab, tumor-resident clones rose rapidly, then generally contracted before radiologic responses.

Notes on this clone: As yet, its antigen is unknown.

Libraries were prepared by immunoSEQ multiplex PCR; TCRdb keeps only in-frame clonotypes and omits some of them. The sample shows 20,000 to 25,000 clones, roughly 81% of them seen only once. Per germline, CDR1 ENHRY and CDR2 SYGVKD. V was cut by 3 bases and J by 6 bases, with 8 bases left in between. The CDR3 has 12 residues. Every patient had mismatch repair deficiency by PCR or immunohistochemistry. TCRs were sequenced from three patients responding to pembrolizumab. This chain joins TRBV10-3 and TRBJ1-2; D possibly corresponds to TRBD1 (6 bases). This sequence was found in an adult with mismatch repair-deficient cancer. The source was peripheral blood, collected 2 weeks after starting pembrolizumab. CDR3: CAISENRDGYTF. The CDR3 nucleotides are TGTGCCATCAGTGAAAACAGGGATGGCTACACCTTC.